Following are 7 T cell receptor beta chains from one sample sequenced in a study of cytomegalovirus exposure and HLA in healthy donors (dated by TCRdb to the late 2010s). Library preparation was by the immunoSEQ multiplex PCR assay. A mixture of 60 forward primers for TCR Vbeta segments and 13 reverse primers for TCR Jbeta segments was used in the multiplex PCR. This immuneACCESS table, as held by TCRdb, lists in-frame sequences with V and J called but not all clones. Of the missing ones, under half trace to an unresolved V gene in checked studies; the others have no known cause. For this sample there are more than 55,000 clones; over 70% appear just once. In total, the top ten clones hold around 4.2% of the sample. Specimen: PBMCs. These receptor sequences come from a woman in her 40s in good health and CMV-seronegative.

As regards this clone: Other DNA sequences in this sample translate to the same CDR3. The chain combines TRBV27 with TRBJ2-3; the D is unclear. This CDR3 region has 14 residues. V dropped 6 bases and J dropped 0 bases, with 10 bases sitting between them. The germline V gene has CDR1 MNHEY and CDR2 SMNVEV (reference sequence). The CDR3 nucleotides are TGTGCCAGCAGCACCCCCGGTAGCACAGATACGCAGTATTTT. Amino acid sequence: CASSTPGSTDTQYF.

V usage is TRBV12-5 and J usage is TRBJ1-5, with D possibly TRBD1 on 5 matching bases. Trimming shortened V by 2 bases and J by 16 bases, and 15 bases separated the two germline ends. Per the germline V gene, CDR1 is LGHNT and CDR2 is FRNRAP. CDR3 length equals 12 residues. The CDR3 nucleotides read TGTGCTAGTGGTTTGTTGGGGCAGGAGATACATTTT. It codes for CASGLLGQEIHF. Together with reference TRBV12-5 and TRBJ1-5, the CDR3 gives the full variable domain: DARVTQTPRHKVTEMGQEVTMRCQPILGHNTVFWYRQTMMQGLELLAYFRNRAPLDDSGMPKDRFSAEMPDATLATLKIQPSEPRDSAVYFCASGLLGQEIHFGDGTRLSIL.

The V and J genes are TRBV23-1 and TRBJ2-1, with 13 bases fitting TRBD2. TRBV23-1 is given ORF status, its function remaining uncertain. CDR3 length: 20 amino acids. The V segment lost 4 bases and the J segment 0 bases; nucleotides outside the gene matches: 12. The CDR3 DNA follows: TGCGCCAGCAGTCTGACCGGGACTAGCGGGATGAGCCGCTCCTACAATGAGCAGTTCTTC. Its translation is CASSLTGTSGMSRSYNEQFF.

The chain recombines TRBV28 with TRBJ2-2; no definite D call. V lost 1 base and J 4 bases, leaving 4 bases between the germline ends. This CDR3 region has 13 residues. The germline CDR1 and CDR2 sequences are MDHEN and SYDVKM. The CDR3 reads CASSLLATGELFF. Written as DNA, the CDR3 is TGTGCCAGCAGTTTATTAGCCACCGGGGAGCTGTTTTTT.

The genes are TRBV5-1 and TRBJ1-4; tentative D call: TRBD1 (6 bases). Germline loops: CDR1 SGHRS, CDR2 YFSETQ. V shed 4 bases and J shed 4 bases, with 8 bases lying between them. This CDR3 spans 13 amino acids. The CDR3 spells CASSLQGNEKLFF. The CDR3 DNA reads TGCGCCAGCAGCCTACAGGGTAATGAAAAACTGTTTTTT.

The CDR3 region has the DNA TGTGCCAGCAGTTACGTGGCGGGGGCGAACACTGAAGCTTTCTTT. Its translation: CASSYVAGANTEAFF. This sequence joins TRBV6-6 and TRBJ1-1; D is perhaps TRBD1 (6 bases). Per germline, CDR1 MNHNY and CDR2 SVGAGI (reference sequence). This CDR3 comprises 15 residues. The V and J ends lost 2 bases and 1 base respectively, with 11 bases between them.

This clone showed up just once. The CDR3 region has the DNA TGTGCTAGTGGACCAGGACAGGGTCTCTATGGCTACACCTTC. Encoded protein: CASGPGQGLYGYTF. The chain links TRBV12-5 to TRBJ1-2; TRBD1 matches at 8 bases. Germline CDR1 LGHNT, CDR2 FRNRAP. The V gene end was trimmed by 6 bases and the J gene end by 4 bases; junction bases not matched to a gene: 7. This CDR3 has 14 residues.